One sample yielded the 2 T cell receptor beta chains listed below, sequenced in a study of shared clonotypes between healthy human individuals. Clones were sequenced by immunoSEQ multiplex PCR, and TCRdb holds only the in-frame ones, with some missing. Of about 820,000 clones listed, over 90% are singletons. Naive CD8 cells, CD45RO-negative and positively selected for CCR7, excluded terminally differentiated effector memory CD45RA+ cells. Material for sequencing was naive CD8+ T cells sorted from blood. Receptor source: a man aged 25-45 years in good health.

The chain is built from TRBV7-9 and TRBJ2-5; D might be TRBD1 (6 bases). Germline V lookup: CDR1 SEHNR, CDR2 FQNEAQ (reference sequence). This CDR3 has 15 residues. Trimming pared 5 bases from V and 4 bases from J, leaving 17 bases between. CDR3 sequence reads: CASSPRGRFRETQYF. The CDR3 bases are TGTGCCAGCAGCCCCAGGGGTCGTTTTAGAGAGACCCAGTACTTC.

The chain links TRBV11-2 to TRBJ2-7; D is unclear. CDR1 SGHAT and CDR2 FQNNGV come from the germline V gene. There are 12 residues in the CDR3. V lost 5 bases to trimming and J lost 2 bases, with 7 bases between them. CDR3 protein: CASSPVAYEQYF. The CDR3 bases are TGTGCCAGCAGCCCAGTAGCCTACGAGCAGTACTTC.